Sequencing of this TCR beta chain was carried out in a study of regulatory T cells in long-lasting Graves disease. Points from the study as a whole: Blood alone, not thyroid tissue, was studied.

Time point indicated: persistent/refractory GD, antithyroid drugs over 5 years with positive TRAb. RNA isolated from PBMCs was used to make the TCR library. Combining iRepertoire HTBI primers with Arm-PCR of CDR3 regions, the authors built TCR beta libraries. One entry per CDR3 protein results from TCRdb running MiXCR on the multiplex PCR reads. Of about 450,000 distinct CDR3 sequences in the sample, 20% to 30% were seen once. As concerns this clonotype: Its antigen is currently unknown.

The sequence was obtained from a female donor with Graves disease. The material sequenced was peripheral blood mononuclear cells (PBMCs), taken when the disease was refractory, from a patient treated with antithyroid drugs.

The CDR3 region is CATSEGQGGNQPQHF. CDR3 sequence (DNA): TGTGCCACCAGCGAGGGACAGGGCGGAAATCAGCCCCAGCATTTT. The chain has TRBV15 and TRBJ1-5, with TRBD1 matching over 9 bases. The CDR3 has 15 amino acids. After removal of 5 bases from V and 4 bases from J, the junction contained 6 bases not matched to a gene. Germline values: CDR1 LNHNV, CDR2 YYDKDF (reference sequence).